This T cell receptor beta chain emerged from a study of T cell responses to AZD1222 COVID-19 vaccine. Generated by immunoSEQ multiplex PCR, the TCRdb table keeps only in-frame clones and is missing some. The data contain some 110,000 clones, around 80% of them singletons. CDR3 size: 16 residues. Germline V gives CDR1 SGHDN, CDR2 FVKESK. V was trimmed by 4 bases and J by 5 bases, leaving 17 bases between them. This material consisted of peripheral blood, taken on day 0 of AZD1222 vaccination. This TCR came from an adult in good health. The rearrangement uses TRBV14 and TRBJ1-4; D may be TRBD1 (5 bases). The CDR3 DNA follows: TGTGCCAGCAGCCGCCGTGGAGCAGGGCGCAATGAAAAACTGTTTTTT. This codes for CASSRRGAGRNEKLFF.